Below, 22 T cell receptor beta chains from the same sample are listed, as sequenced in a study of blood T cell repertoires in COVID-19. Repertoires were generated with immunoSEQ multiplex PCR, while TCRdb's copy carries only in-frame clones and drops some. The sample yields 220,000 or so clones, about 85% seen once. What was sequenced was peripheral blood. The receptors were sampled from an older woman who had recovered from COVID-19.

The gene calls are TRBV4-3 and TRBJ1-1; 7 bases fit TRBD1. This CDR3 has 15 amino acids. Per the germline V gene, CDR1 is LGHNA and CDR2 is YSLEER. The trim removed 4 bases at V and 1 base at J, leaving 6 bases unmatched. The CDR3 is CASSPYRGSNTEAFF. CDR3 sequence (DNA): TGCGCCAGCAGCCCGTACAGGGGTTCGAACACTGAAGCTTTCTTT.

The chain couples TRBV6-2 or TRBV6-3 to TRBJ1-2, with TRBD1 matching over 9 bases. The CDR3 spans 14 residues. Trimming took 2 bases from V and 3 from J; bases not matched to a gene: 1. CDR1 is MNHEY and CDR2 is SVGEGT in the germline V gene. In DNA form, the CDR3 reads TGTGCCAGCAGTTACCGGACAGGGGACTATGGCTACACCTTC. Amino acids: CASSYRTGDYGYTF.

The chain employs TRBV30 and TRBJ2-3; unclear D gene. With 3 bases removed from V and 2 bases from J, the gap between germline ends came to 9 bases. This CDR3 has 13 amino acids. CDR1 GTSNPN and CDR2 SVGIG come from the germline V gene (reference sequence). DNA of the CDR3: TGTGCCTGGAGCCAGGAAACCACAGATACGCAGTATTTT. Translated, it gives CAWSQETTDTQYF.

The V and J genes are TRBV10-3 and TRBJ1-2, with a possible D match to TRBD1 (5 bases). CDR1 ENHRY and CDR2 SYGVKD come from the germline V gene. There are 15 residues in the CDR3. V gave up 0 bases and J gave up 5 bases, with 13 bases separating them. CDR3 coding DNA: TGTGCCATCAGTGAGTCGATTGGGGGGATATATGGCTACACCTTC. Its translation is CAISESIGGIYGYTF.

This clone was counted ten times or more. The V and J genes are TRBV6-5 and TRBJ1-1; 8 nucleotides line up with TRBD1. V trimming: 6 bases; J trimming: 5 bases; junction bases outside the gene matches: 5. This CDR3 contains 13 residues. In germline, CDR1 is MNHEY, CDR2 SVGAGI. The CDR3 protein is CASRDRVGTEAFF. The CDR3 DNA reads TGTGCCAGCAGGGACAGGGTAGGGACTGAAGCTTTCTTT.

This chain links TRBV2 with TRBJ2-7; D possibly corresponds to TRBD1 (6 bases). The CDR3 is made up of 13 amino acids. The germline V gene encodes CDR1 SNHLY and CDR2 FYNNEI. V gave up 7 bases and J gave up 2 bases, with 12 bases separating them. CDR3 loop: CASTGAGAYEQYF. CDR3 in DNA: TGTGCCAGCACTGGGGCAGGGGCCTACGAGCAGTACTTC.

The chain carries TRBV19 and TRBJ2-6; D is possibly TRBD2 (5 bases). The CDR3 is made up of 15 amino acids. V lost 6 bases and J 4 bases, leaving 13 bases between the germline ends. CDR1 is LNHDA and CDR2 is SQIVND in the germline V gene (reference sequence). CDR3 coding DNA: TGTGCCAGTAGGGACTCCAAAATCGGGGCCAACGTCCTGACTTTC. Amino acid sequence: CASRDSKIGANVLTF.

The genes are TRBV12-3 or TRBV12-4 and TRBJ2-2; D is ambiguous. The CDR3 spans 13 residues. Between the trimmed V and J ends, which lost 6 bases and 4 bases, there was a span of 9 bases. The CDR3 DNA sequence: TGTGCCAGCAGCCCACAGAGCACCGGGGAGCTGTTTTTT. It is translated as CASSPQSTGELFF.

V gene TRBV9 combines with J gene TRBJ1-1, with D perhaps TRBD1 (6 bases). CDR1 is SGDLS, CDR2 YYNGEE, per germline. The CDR3 runs to 15 residues. V lost 2 bases, J lost 1 base, and 12 bases lay in between. The CDR3 coding sequence is TGTGCCAGCAGCGTCTTGACAGGCCCGAACACTGAAGCTTTCTTT. Its protein product is CASSVLTGPNTEAFF.

The gene calls are TRBV24-1 and TRBJ1-6, with D perhaps matching TRBD1 (5 bases). Germline values: CDR1 KGHDR, CDR2 SFDVKD. CDR3 size: 13 residues. The V and J ends lost 8 bases and 4 bases respectively, with 8 bases between them. CDR3 nucleotides: TGTGCCACCATACAGGATTATAATTCACCCCTCCACTTT. Translation gives CATIQDYNSPLHF.

In the case of this clone: The junction shows a germline mismatch at one end, possibly a read error. The chain links TRBV5-8 to TRBJ2-5; TRBD1 matches 7 bases. The CDR3 is made up of 11 amino acids. Germline CDR1 and CDR2: SGHTS and YDEGEE. CDR3 nucleotide sequence: TGTGCCAGCAGCTTTACCGGGACAGAGAACTTC. It yields the protein CASSFTGTENF.

This sequence joins TRBV5-4 and TRBJ2-3; D is possibly TRBD2 (5 bases). Germline V gene data show CDR1 as SGHNT and CDR2 as YYREEE (reference sequence). The CDR3 sequence is 15 residues long. Trimming shortened V by 3 bases and J by 0 bases, and 11 bases separated the two germline ends. The CDR3 bases are TGTGCCAGCAGCTACCGAGCGGAAAGCACAGATACGCAGTATTTT. Translated, it gives CASSYRAESTDTQYF.

The rearrangement uses TRBV4-2 and TRBJ1-5; maybe TRBD1 (5 bases). V lost 0 bases to trimming and J lost 3 bases, with 9 bases between them. CDR1 is LGHNA, CDR2 YNFKEQ, per germline. The length of the CDR3 is 15 residues. The CDR3 coding sequence is TGTGCCAGCAGCCAAGAGGCAGGGATCAATCAGCCCCAGCATTTT. The encoded protein is CASSQEAGINQPQHF.

This clone occurred a few times. The rearrangement joins TRBV10-3 to TRBJ2-7; TRBD1 agrees at 7 bases. The CDR3 is 14 residues long. J was trimmed by 5 bases and V by 8 bases; bases with no gene match: 12. Per the germline V gene, CDR1 is ENHRY and CDR2 is SYGVKD. The CDR3 sequence is CAIGPRQGTHEQYF. CDR3 DNA sequence: TGTGCCATCGGGCCAAGACAGGGTACCCACGAGCAGTACTTC.

The CDR3 sequence is CASSLGQLYGYTF. The CDR3 bases are TGTGCCAGCAGCTTGGGACAGCTCTATGGCTACACCTTC. The V call is TRBV7-9, the J call TRBJ1-2, with 7 bases fitting TRBD1. There are 13 residues in the CDR3. J gave up 4 bases and V 3 bases, and 2 bases lay outside the gene matches. CDR1 and CDR2 from the germline V gene are SEHNR and FQNEAQ (reference sequence).

This chain joins TRBV29-1 and TRBJ1-1; a weak D match, TRBD1 (5 bases). CDR3 length: 13 amino acids. CDR1 is SQVTM and CDR2 is ANQGSEA in the germline V gene. The germline V and J ends were trimmed by 6 bases and 2 bases, with 13 bases remaining between them. The CDR3 region is CSVRRGTNTEAFF. As DNA, the CDR3 is TGCAGCGTGAGGCGGGGGACTAACACTGAAGCTTTCTTT.

This clone appeared once. The chain uses TRBV18 and TRBJ1-1; TRBD1 matches at 8 bases. Germline CDR1 is KGHSH and CDR2 is LQKENI. The CDR3 is 16 residues long. V was pared by 4 bases and J by 5 bases, with 12 bases of the junction left unmatched. Here the CDR3 reads CASSRTSGGARTEAFF. The CDR3 DNA reads TGTGCCAGCTCACGAACCTCAGGGGGCGCGCGGACTGAAGCTTTCTTT.

The rearrangement joins TRBV9 to TRBJ2-4; 7 nucleotides agree with TRBD2. This CDR3 has 18 residues. Germline lookup yields CDR1 SGDLS and CDR2 YYNGEE. Trimming took 3 bases from V and 0 from J; bases not matched to a gene: 12. CDR3 bases: TGTGCCAGCAGCGAGGGACCGGGGGGAATACTAGCCAAAAACATTCAGTACTTC. This gives the protein CASSEGPGGILAKNIQYF.

This clone has more than one count but fewer than ten. The chain employs TRBV5-1 and TRBJ1-2, with 7 bases identical to TRBD1. The CDR3 runs 15 residues. Germline lookup yields CDR1 SGHRS and CDR2 YFSETQ. Losses at the gene ends were 0 bases for V and 2 bases for J; bases not matched to a gene: 4. This CDR3 reads CASSLGQGVNYGYTF. The CDR3 DNA sequence: TGCGCCAGCAGCTTGGGACAGGGTGTCAACTATGGCTACACCTTC.

V gene TRBV9 combines with J gene TRBJ2-3; a possible D gene is TRBD2 (7 bases). V shed 3 bases and J shed 5 bases, with 19 bases lying between them. The length of the CDR3 is 16 residues. Germline lookup yields CDR1 SGDLS and CDR2 YYNGEE. The CDR3 protein is CASSGGTGGRVDTQYF. The CDR3 nucleotides read TGTGCCAGCAGCGGCGGGACGGGGGGCCGCGTAGATACGCAGTATTTT.

V is TRBV6-2 or TRBV6-3 and J is TRBJ1-5; no reliable D call. Germline CDR1 MNHEY, CDR2 SVGEGT. The CDR3 sequence is 14 residues long. Trimming shortened V by 6 bases and J by 7 bases, and 16 bases separated the two germline ends. The CDR3 here is CASSLRTSRQPQHF. In nucleotides, the CDR3 is TGTGCCAGCAGCCTCCGGACTTCTCGCCAGCCCCAGCATTTT.

The V and J genes are TRBV10-3 and TRBJ2-6; TRBD2 might be the D (6 bases). The CDR3 is 12 amino acids. Trimming cost V 10 bases and J 6 bases, with 10 bases left between them. The germline gives CDR1 ENHRY, CDR2 SYGVKD. CDR3 DNA sequence: TGTGCCACCTTAGCGGCGGCCAACGTCCTGACTTTC. Translating it yields CATLAAANVLTF.